These 26 T cell receptor beta chains originate from one sample sequenced in a study of siplizumab effects on memory and regulatory T cells. The repertoire was sequenced with immunoSEQ multiplex PCR; TCRdb's copy has only in-frame clones and lacks some. The table records roughly 50,000 clones, nearly 98% of them present only once. The specimen sequenced was naive CD4+ T cells sorted from blood. The receptors were sampled from a human donor in good health.

The V and J genes are TRBV7-6 and TRBJ2-7; 7 nucleotides align to TRBD1. This CDR3 spans 13 amino acids. Germline V lookup: CDR1 SGHVS, CDR2 FNYEAQ. Trimming cost V 5 bases and J 5 bases; bases outside gene matches: 6. CDR3 sequence reads: CASSLYQGDEQYF. In DNA, the CDR3 is TGTGCCAGCAGCCTCTACCAGGGGGACGAGCAGTACTTC. The variable domain in full, completed from reference TRBV7-6 and TRBJ2-7, reads GAGVSQSPRYKVTKRGQDVALRCDPISGHVSLYWYRQALGQGPEFLTYFNYEAQQDKSGLPNDRFSAERPEGSISTLTIQRTEQRDSAMYRCASSLYQGDEQYFGPGTRLTVT.

The chain carries TRBV19 and TRBJ2-5; D is unresolved. Germline CDR1 and CDR2: LNHDA and SQIVND (reference sequence). V lost 1 base to trimming and J lost 4 bases, with 10 bases between them. The CDR3 contains 14 residues. For the CDR3, the DNA is TGTGCCAGTAGTATAGGATTGAGAGGAGAGACCCAGTACTTC. As protein: CASSIGLRGETQYF.

V gene TRBV5-1 combines with J gene TRBJ2-2; D perhaps matches TRBD2 (5 bases). The CDR3 has 16 amino acids. Germline CDR1 and CDR2: SGHRS and YFSETQ. The V end lost 0 bases, the J end lost 1 base, and 10 bases lay between the germline ends. CDR3 residues: CASSLAERRNTGELFF. CDR3 DNA sequence: TGCGCCAGCAGCTTGGCCGAGCGGAGGAACACCGGGGAGCTGTTTTTT.

V usage is TRBV7-3 and J usage is TRBJ2-3, with 12 bases fitting TRBD2. The CDR3 totals 17 residues. The germline CDR1 and CDR2 sequences are SGHTA and FQGTGA. V trimming: 4 bases; J trimming: 6 bases; junction bases outside the gene matches: 11. CDR3 protein: CASSYEPSGRARDTQYF. The CDR3 DNA reads TGTGCCAGCAGCTACGAACCTAGCGGGAGGGCCAGGGATACGCAGTATTTT.

The chain employs TRBV29-1 and TRBJ2-7; 7 nucleotides match TRBD2. The germline V gene has CDR1 SQVTM and CDR2 ANQGSEA. The J segment lost 3 bases and the V segment lost 7 bases, leaving 9 bases of the junction unmatched. The CDR3 runs 13 residues. As DNA, the CDR3 is TGCAGCGCCGGGGGGACCTGGGGCTACGAGCAGTACTTC. Protein product: CSAGGTWGYEQYF.

The chain uses TRBV6-4 and TRBJ2-1; TRBD1 aligns across 9 bases. CDR1 MRHNA and CDR2 SNTAGT come from the germline V gene. Trimming removed 5 bases from V and 3 bases from J; junction bases left unmatched: 5. The CDR3 loop spans 15 amino acids. CDR3 bases: TGTGCCAGCAGTAATACAGGGGGCCTCTACAATGAGCAGTTCTTC. This sequence encodes CASSNTGGLYNEQFF.

The chain carries TRBV5-5 and TRBJ2-1; tentative D call: TRBD2 (6 bases). This CDR3 has 14 amino acids. Germline V gives CDR1 SGHKS, CDR2 YYEKEE (reference sequence). V shed 0 bases and J shed 4 bases, with 8 bases lying between them. The CDR3 DNA follows: TGTGCCAGCAGCTTGGCAGGGACTTACAATGAGCAGTTCTTC. Amino acid sequence: CASSLAGTYNEQFF. Filled out from reference TRBV5-5 and TRBJ2-1, the complete variable domain reads DAGVTQSPTHLIKTRGQQVTLRCSPISGHKSVSWYQQVLGQGPQFIFQYYEKEERGRGNFPDRFSARQFPNYSSELNVNALLLGDSALYLCASSLAGTYNEQFFGPGTRLTVL.

The chain links TRBV5-1 to TRBJ1-1; 8 positions match TRBD1. This CDR3 contains 14 residues. The J segment lost 4 bases and the V segment lost 2 bases, leaving 4 bases of the junction unmatched. Germline V lookup: CDR1 SGHRS, CDR2 YFSETQ. The CDR3 region has the DNA TGCGCCAGCAGCTTTGCAGGGGGCTTCACTGAAGCTTTCTTT. Amino acid sequence: CASSFAGGFTEAFF.

The chain has TRBV27 and TRBJ1-2, with TRBD1 matching 7 bases. With 4 bases clipped from V and 5 bases from J, the junction kept 16 bases outside the gene matches. The CDR3 is 17 amino acids. Germline V gene lookup returns CDR1 MNHEY and CDR2 SMNVEV (reference sequence). This chain's CDR3 is CASSSWISRQGFYGYTF. In DNA form, the CDR3 reads TGTGCCAGCAGTTCTTGGATTTCCCGACAGGGATTTTATGGCTACACCTTC.

This chain joins TRBV10-3 and TRBJ1-4, with a possible D match to TRBD1 (5 bases). The DNA matches TRBJ2-2 better at its end, which makes the J call doubtful. Germline V gene data show CDR1 as ENHRY and CDR2 as SYGVKD. CDR3 length: 13 residues. Written as DNA, the CDR3 is TGTGCCATCAGTGACCAAAGGACAGGGGAGCTGTTTTTT. Amino acids: CAISDQRTGELFF.

V is TRBV2 and J is TRBJ2-1; weak D call: TRBD1 (6 bases). CDR1 is SNHLY, CDR2 FYNNEI, per germline. This CDR3 contains 13 residues. Trimming cost V 5 bases and J 15 bases, with 20 bases left between them. CDR3 loop: CASSITRMLQGFF. CDR3 nucleotide sequence: TGTGCCAGCAGTATTACAAGGATGCTACAGGGGTTCTTC.

The CDR3 loop reads CASSLPLAGGTIMQYF. The CDR3 nucleotides read TGCGCCAGCAGCTTGCCGCTAGCGGGAGGTACGATAATGCAGTATTTT. The rearrangement links TRBV5-1 to TRBJ2-3; 11 bases are shared with TRBD2. The CDR3 length is 16 residues. Germline CDR1 reads SGHRS; CDR2 reads YFSETQ. Trimming at V came to 1 base and at J to 11 bases, leaving 12 bases not matched to a gene.

The V call is TRBV6-1, the J call TRBJ2-3; the D is unclear. The germline CDR1 and CDR2 sequences are MNHNS and SASEGT. Trimming stripped 6 bases from V and 7 bases from J, with 14 bases between. The CDR3 contains 13 residues. CDR3 residues: CASSEQRTNTQYF. CDR3 bases: TGTGCCAGCAGCGAGCAAAGGACGAATACGCAGTATTTT.

This chain connects TRBV6-5 to TRBJ2-7; TRBD1 or TRBD2 may be the D gene (5 bases each). Germline V gives CDR1 MNHEY, CDR2 SVGAGI. V lost 7 bases, J lost 6 bases, and 19 bases lay in between. The CDR3 has 14 amino acids. CDR3 sequence reads: CASKQRELGVEQYF. The CDR3 region has the DNA TGTGCCAGCAAACAAAGGGAATTGGGGGTCGAGCAGTACTTC.

This clone was seen only once. The chain combines TRBV12-5 with TRBJ1-2; the D is unclear. The CDR3 sequence is 14 residues long. V was trimmed by 1 base and J by 0 bases, leaving 6 bases between them. Germline CDR1 reads LGHNT; CDR2 reads FRNRAP. This chain's CDR3 is CASGLDGSNYGYTF. The CDR3 coding sequence is TGTGCTAGTGGTTTGGACGGCTCTAACTATGGCTACACCTTC. Using reference TRBV12-5 and TRBJ1-2 for the parts outside the CDR3, the full variable domain is DARVTQTPRHKVTEMGQEVTMRCQPILGHNTVFWYRQTMMQGLELLAYFRNRAPLDDSGMPKDRFSAEMPDATLATLKIQPSEPRDSAVYFCASGLDGSNYGYTFGSGTRLTVV.

The chain employs TRBV7-9 and TRBJ2-2; D gene ambiguous. Germline CDR1 is SEHNR and CDR2 is FQNEAQ (reference sequence). This CDR3 contains 13 residues. V gave up 6 bases and J gave up 4 bases, with 9 bases separating them. The CDR3 coding sequence is TGTGCCAGCAGGCCGGTTGGCACCGGGGAGCTGTTTTTT. This gives the protein CASRPVGTGELFF.

This clone was recorded once. Sequence at one end of the junction differs from germline and may be a read error. The chain couples TRBV7-7 to TRBJ2-6, with D maybe TRBD1 (6 bases). The germline gives CDR1 SSHAT, CDR2 FNYEAQ (reference sequence). The CDR3 sequence is 15 residues long. The CDR3 loop is CASSLGTLGANVLTF. The CDR3 nucleotides are TGTGCTAGCAGCTTAGGGACACTTGGGGCCAACGTCCTGACTTTC.

This rearrangement joins TRBV5-4 to TRBJ2-7; TRBD2 matches 8 bases. This CDR3 has 17 amino acids. Losses at the gene ends were 4 bases for V and 4 bases for J; bases not matched to a gene: 16. From germline, CDR1 is SGHNT and CDR2 YYREEE (reference sequence). The DNA for the CDR3 is TGTGCCAGCAGCCCGGGACTACATCAAAGCGGGGGATACGAGCAGTACTTC. Amino acid sequence: CASSPGLHQSGGYEQYF.

The chain uses TRBV4-1 and TRBJ2-7; D gene unclear. The CDR3 spans 13 residues. Germline V gene sequence: CDR1 MGHRA, CDR2 YSYEKL. Trimming left V 1 base short and J 4 bases short, with 8 bases between. This chain's CDR3 is CASSQAKGYEQYF. The CDR3, as DNA: TGCGCCAGCAGCCAAGCGAAAGGGTACGAGCAGTACTTC.

The gene calls are TRBV21-1 and TRBJ2-1; TRBD2, the table's D call, lacks a check against the DNA. TRBV21-1 counts as a pseudogene. This CDR3 spans 17 amino acids. CDR3 residues: CASSKVLAGGSYNEQFF. In DNA form, the CDR3 reads TGTGCCAGCAGCAAAGTACTCGCGGGAGGTTCCTACAATGAGCAGTTCTTC.

This clone was seen only once. The V call is TRBV9, the J call TRBJ2-1; 10 positions agree with TRBD2. V lost 2 bases to trimming and J lost 10 bases; unmatched junction nucleotides: 6. Germline CDR1 reads SGDLS; CDR2 reads YYNGEE. CDR3 length: 14 residues. CDR3 coding DNA: TGTGCCAGCAGCGTTAGGCTAGCGGGAGAGGAGCAGTTCTTC. Encoded protein: CASSVRLAGEEQFF.

This chain uses TRBV19 with TRBJ1-4; TRBD1 is a possible D gene (6 bases). The CDR3 spans 14 residues. Germline CDR1 reads LNHDA; CDR2 reads SQIVND (reference sequence). Trimming removed 5 bases at V and 8 bases at J, with 15 bases between. In nucleotides, the CDR3 is TGTGCCAGTAGTGGCGGGGGGCGAAAAGAAAAACTGTTTTTT. Protein sequence: CASSGGGRKEKLFF.

This sequence joins TRBV28 and TRBJ2-6; D uncertain. This CDR3 comprises 15 residues. Germline V gives CDR1 MDHEN, CDR2 SYDVKM. Trimming removed 7 bases at V and 4 bases at J, with 14 bases between. For the CDR3, the DNA is TGTGCCAGCAAGTCCCCGTCTGGCGGGGCCAACGTCCTGACTTTC. It codes for CASKSPSGGANVLTF.

The chain links TRBV2 to TRBJ2-1; D ambiguous. Deletions cut 6 bases from V and 9 bases from J, with 18 bases between. CDR1 SNHLY and CDR2 FYNNEI come from the germline V gene. The CDR3 has 14 residues. The CDR3 here is CASRTPWGRIEQFF. CDR3 sequence (DNA): TGTGCCAGCAGGACCCCTTGGGGAAGGATTGAGCAGTTCTTC.

This clone was observed once. The CDR3 protein is CASRTNGASGGNQPQHF. The CDR3 DNA sequence: TGTGCCAGCAGGACGAACGGGGCGAGTGGGGGCAATCAGCCCCAGCATTTT. The V call is TRBV27, the J call TRBJ1-5; tentatively, D is TRBD1 (5 bases). V gave up 6 bases and J gave up 2 bases, with 20 bases separating them. The CDR3 is 17 amino acids. Per the germline V gene, CDR1 is MNHEY and CDR2 is SMNVEV (reference sequence).

The V call is TRBV28, the J call TRBJ1-6, with D unresolved. V lost 2 bases and J lost 0, with 8 bases in between. The CDR3 has 16 residues. Germline V gene lookup returns CDR1 MDHEN and CDR2 SYDVKM. The CDR3 protein is CASSLLESSYNSPLHF. The CDR3 DNA reads TGTGCCAGCAGTTTACTGGAAAGCTCCTATAATTCACCCCTCCACTTT.